The present entry profiles one T cell receptor beta chain with its context. It has no known antigen specificity. Base qualities are not recorded, but no much larger clone differs from it by a single base. The cohort consisted of 666 healthy bone marrow donors. All cohort members were sampled while nominally healthy, although unrecorded immune exposures were likely present. The donor tested CMV seropositive, placing the donor among the 290 or so seropositive members of the cohort. Every donor gave a peripheral blood sample, and the peripheral blood mononuclear cells from that sample were used for TCR beta sequencing. The Qiagen DNeasy Blood Extraction Kit was used to extract genomic DNA from the blood cell samples. The data were taken from a study of cytomegalovirus exposure and HLA in healthy donors (TCRdb year 2017). About the full investigation: According to an earlier analysis of 587 of the donors, about 179 million T cells yielded over 100 million unique TCR beta sequences and approximately 280 Gb of sequence data. Roughly 300 gigabases of sequencing data and 75 million to 85 million unique TCR sequences made up an early release that covered approximately 620 HLA-typed donors. Of the roughly 430 genotyped donors, 65% to 90% fell in the genetic ancestry cluster associated with self-reported Caucasian donors. The study aimed to test whether signatures of past pathogen exposure could be identified by cataloging public T cell receptors. The study profiled the T cell repertoires of fewer than 850 subjects by immunosequencing and related them to cytomegalovirus serostatus. In addition to the first cohort of 500 to 850 subjects, a separate validation cohort of some 120 different subjects was used. The study combined high-throughput TCR immunosequencing, statistical association of individual TCRs with disease status, and machine learning to predict cytomegalovirus infection status. A later analysis re-examined previously published TCR beta repertoires from more than 600 donors and added high-resolution HLA genotyping to investigate patterns of TCR occurrence. In the later analysis, no new phenotypic data were used to find candidate immune exposures; instead, reliance was placed on TCR beta sequences and their occurrence across donors. To decide whether each TCR beta V gene segment behaved as functional or pseudogenic, an earlier analysis of approximately 590 of the donors relied on high-throughput TCR beta sequencing. Alongside the repertoire data, information on donor age, sex, ethnicity and CMV serostatus was compiled. Genome-wide SNP genotypes for about 60% of the 666 donors were used in a later genetic analysis, which treated that subset as a discovery cohort. Every discovery cohort repertoire had been produced on one sequencing platform. HLA typing covered class I and class II loci at four-digit resolution. The number of typed donors differed by locus: about 620-640 for A, B, C, DRB1 and DQB1; 500 to 550 for DQA1; approximately 600 for DPA1; and 400 to 480 for DPB1. A few DR-DQ haplotypes were treated as single units for association and clustering because of strong linkage in the cohort. Across some 400 genotyped donors of the cohort, an average of approximately 240,000 unique TCR beta nucleotide sequences per donor were sequenced, and roughly 18% of those sequences were non-productive.

Study-level results and caveats: Because some donors lacked HLA typing at each locus, the association tests relied only on the typed subset. In a later analysis, the rate of TCR association differed among HLA loci, with DRB1 alleles having the most associated TCRs and HLA-C alleles having the fewest. CMV serostatus was the only immune exposure information available for the cohort. The 87-base-pair reads could not distinguish some IMGT-functional V segments, including TRBV6-2 and TRBV6-3, so those segments were excluded. Only TCR beta chains were sequenced in this cohort, and the absence of alpha or paired-chain data limited detectable features. In a later analysis, several top co-occurrence clusters were reported to appear linked to parvovirus B19, influenza, CMV and Epstein-Barr virus. A few of the identified cytomegalovirus-associated TCR beta chains were confirmed in vitro to be specific for cytomegalovirus antigens. Because counts were too low, 15 to 20 rarely observed V segments, including chromosome 9 orphons, were excluded from the earlier analysis of roughly 580 of the donors. While some public TCRs were present in many individuals, most TCR sequences turned up only very rarely across donors. A further reported finding was that TCR beta sequences accurately predicted the HLA-A and HLA-B alleles for most subjects in the first cohort. Compared with the 666-donor mean, donors in an Asian-associated ancestry cluster had fewer N-insertions in productive TCRs, according to a later genetic analysis. The authors suggested that the approach could potentially be extended to other disease states and immunological phenotypes. The study listed 170 or so TCR beta chains as associated with cytomegalovirus. Linkage disequilibrium might explain the correlated functional status among segregating V segments, but an unknown experimental factor could not be ruled out. The classifier was reported to diagnose cytomegalovirus status with high specificity and sensitivity in both the original cohort and the validation cohort. Assigning TCR associations to individual alleles was difficult when HLA alleles, especially DR and DQ, strongly co-occurred. Broadly in line with IMGT annotations, most TCR beta V segments showed up in productive rearrangements about 87% or about 30% of the time in an earlier analysis of under 700 of the donors. A later analysis found that HLA-associated TCR beta chains were more clonally expanded and had lower generation probabilities than equally common non-associated chains. At a false discovery rate of 0.05, a later analysis linked under 20,000 TCR beta sequences to specific HLA alleles. A later genetic analysis associated a missense DCLRE1C variant with V-gene and J-gene trimming of TCR beta chains, and an independent cohort replicated the association. Roughly uniform sequencing depth across donors was assumed in presence/absence analyses, although this assumption may not hold. A group of highly shared sequence variants was considered likely to be a technical artifact of the sequencing pipeline. A later analysis found that most CMV-associated TCR beta chains appeared HLA-restricted, with HLA associations seemingly driven largely by CMV exposure.

V and J are trimmed by 0 bases and 6 bases, and the gene matches miss 8 bases of the junction. From the germline V gene (reference sequence), CDR1 is LNHNV and CDR2 is YYDKDF. The CDR3 contains 16 residues, cysteine and phenylalanine counted. The read is trimmed to its CDR3 DNA, 48 bases read in frame from base 1. The protocol used for the library was the immunoSEQ multiplex PCR assay. A mixture of 60 forward primers for TCR Vbeta segments and 13 reverse primers for TCR Jbeta segments was used in the multiplex PCR. The CDR3 region of rearranged TCR beta genes was amplified from genomic DNA by a multiplex PCR assay. The Illumina HiSeq System was used to sequence the amplified TCR beta libraries as 87-base-pair reads. As for the original processing: In a later analysis, tens of millions of unique TCR beta chains were counted across the 650 to 700 repertoires, and roughly 10 million of these chains were shared by at least two donors. Raw reads were error-corrected and collapsed into unique sequences with a nearest-neighbor algorithm that merged closely related sequences to remove PCR and sequencing errors. To assign V, D and J gene segments, CDR3 sequences were aligned to IMGT reference sequences. For a sequence to be retained, a match of at least six nucleotides to both a V gene segment and a J gene segment was required. Rearrangements were called productive when the CDR3 lacked stop codons and stayed in frame with V and J; all others were non-productive. CDR3 was defined according to IMGT convention as the region running from the second conserved V-encoded cysteine to the conserved J-encoded phenylalanine. In an earlier analysis of approximately 590 of the donors, sequences lacking an unambiguous match to a single V gene segment were excluded. An earlier analysis of several hundred of the donors classified V segments as functional when productive rearrangements were above 56.7% and as segregating when the standard deviation between donors was above 5%. A statistical classification framework was built to diagnose cytomegalovirus status from the catalog of TCR beta chain sequences. V and J gene assignment, in a later analysis, came from comparing TCR nucleotide sequences with IMGT/GENE-DB human TR gene sequences. Using the TCRdist pipeline, a later analysis assigned CDR3 sequences along with most-parsimonious VDJ recombination scenarios. In a later analysis, each TCR beta chain was defined by its CDR3 amino acid sequence together with its V-gene family, and reads lacking a unique V-gene family were excluded. To address suspected cross-contamination and a sequencing artifact, a later analysis removed several hundred highly shared, low-generation-probability nucleotide sequences. In a later analysis, a clonal expansion index for each public chain was calculated from normalized within-repertoire ranks of inferred template counts. A later analysis computed generation probabilities with a VDJ recombination model fitted to out-of-frame rearrangements, and checked the results against IGoR. In a later analysis, hypergeometric tests were used to score TCR-TCR, TCR-HLA and TCR-CMV co-occurrence, with a repertoire-size bias correction applied to TCR pairs. False discovery rates were estimated in a later analysis by permuting HLA or CMV assignments 20 times. In a later analysis, co-occurring TCRs were grouped with DBSCAN, and TCRdist sequence similarity was added when clustering was performed within HLA-allele-positive subsets. Repertoires with fewer than 30,000 or more than 120,000 public chains were left out of co-occurrence clustering, as were several repertoires with anomalous nucleotide sharing. TCRdb obtained this table from immuneACCESS and retained in-frame rearrangements with V and J assigned. These tables miss some clones; where compared with another copy, unresolved V genes account for less than half of the shortfall, and the remainder is unexplained. V and J calls and clone size are those listed in that table; D and trimming were worked out from the DNA. In all, the sample holds 40,000 to 55,000 clones, and over 60% of those were seen once. The biggest ten clones account for approximately 7.6% of the sample.

The source material was PBMCs. This sequence uses TRBV15 and TRBJ2-1, with 7 bases aligning to TRBD2. This clonotype was obtained from a man aged 25 to 40 in good health and CMV-seropositive. The CDR3 is CATSRDSQRGVNEQFF. The nucleotides read TGTGCCACCAGCAGAGATAGCCAGCGGGGTGTCAATGAGCAGTTCTTC.